This TCR beta chain was retrieved from a study of regulatory T cells in long-lasting Graves disease. Study-level findings and limits: Patients with persistent disease shared over 2,500 public clonotypes, outpacing the approximately 920 shared by new patients. Favored gene segments in persistent disease were TRBV28, TRBJ1-2 and TRBJ2-5.

The germline V gene has CDR1 SGHDT and CDR2 YYEEEE. V gave up 7 bases and J gave up 6 bases; unmatched junction bases: 11. The CDR3 is made up of 15 amino acids. As regards this clonotype: The antigen is undetermined.

The time point denotes: newly diagnosed GD, antithyroid drugs for less than 3 months. The TCR library was prepared using RNA isolated from PBMCs. In building TCR beta libraries, iRepertoire HTBI primers were used together with Arm-PCR of CDR3 regions. TCRdb re-derived calls from the multiplex PCR reads in MiXCR, one entry per CDR3 protein. This table holds 550,000 to 600,000 distinct CDR3 sequences, about 16% found once. These data also featured in a second study, about T cells in Graves' hyperthyroidism and ophthalmopathy. That source reports: In blood, most of the thyroid clonotypes expanded above 0.001 were also present.

This receptor was obtained from a man aged 18 to 30 with Graves disease. Sequenced here: peripheral blood mononuclear cells (PBMCs), sampled at new diagnosis, from a patient treated with antithyroid drugs. V usage is TRBV5-6 and J usage is TRBJ2-7; 12 bases are a match to TRBD2. The CDR3 bases are TGTGCCAGCGTACGACTAGCGGGAGACCAAGGCGAGCAGTACTTC. Translating it yields CASVRLAGDQGEQYF.